The 19 T cell receptor beta chains below come from one sample, sequenced in a study of T cells in Graves' hyperthyroidism and ophthalmopathy. Amplification targeted TCR beta CDR3 regions from RNA transcripts. HTBI primers were used for first-round RT-PCR of the TCR CDR3. TCRdb passed the multiplex PCR reads through MiXCR, listing each CDR3 protein once. The repertoire has a few hundred thousand distinct CDR3 sequences, 15% to 19% of them found once; the top ten carry 6.5% to 8%. Sequenced: blood. Receptor source: a woman aged 25 to 39 with Graves' hyperthyroidism.

This rearrangement joins TRBV6-2 or TRBV6-3 to TRBJ1-6; 7 positions agree with TRBD1. Germline V lookup: CDR1 MNHEY, CDR2 SVGEGT. V lost 6 bases, J lost 9 bases, and 11 bases stayed unmatched. CDR3 size: 15 residues. DNA for the CDR3: TGTGCCAGCAGGACCCGGGACAGCGGGAGTTCACCCCTCCACTTT. It encodes CASRTRDSGSSPLHF.

There are many counts of this clonotype. This rearrangement joins TRBV11-2 to TRBJ2-4, with TRBD2 identical over 9 bases. With V trimmed by 5 bases and J by 11 bases, 13 bases remained unmatched. Per germline, CDR1 SGHAT and CDR2 FQNNGV. CDR3 length: 15 amino acids. This CDR3 reads CASSPGWVAGVFQYF. DNA of the CDR3: TGTGCCAGCAGCCCTGGTTGGGTAGCGGGAGTCTTTCAGTACTTC.

In its sample, this clonotype was seen many times. V is TRBV2 and J is TRBJ1-1, with unresolved D. V was shortened by 3 bases and J by 7 bases, with 15 bases between the two germline ends. Germline CDR1 SNHLY, CDR2 FYNNEI. This CDR3 has 14 amino acids. In DNA, the CDR3 is TGTGCCAGCAGTGATTTTACAGTACTAATTGAAGCTTTCTTT. Translation gives CASSDFTVLIEAFF.

On this clonotype: A read error may account for a junction end that differs from germline. The V call is TRBV7-9, the J call TRBJ1-2; 9 positions match TRBD1. Germline V gene data show CDR1 as SEHNR and CDR2 as FQNEAQ (reference sequence). There are 12 residues in the CDR3. Written as DNA, the CDR3 is TGTGCCAGCAGCTCGGCCGGACAGGGGTTTCCCTTC. It is translated as CASSSAGQGFPF.

This clonotype was detected ten times or more. The chain carries TRBV5-1 and TRBJ2-3, with 10 bases fitting TRBD2. The CDR3 has 16 amino acids. Germline CDR1 SGHRS, CDR2 YFSETQ. Trimming removed 4 bases from V and 3 bases from J; junction bases left unmatched: 8. CDR3 region: CASSDTPGLATDTQYF. CDR3 coding DNA: TGCGCCAGCAGCGATACACCGGGACTAGCGACAGATACGCAGTATTTT.

Of note for this clonotype: A much larger clone is a single base away; this may be a read error. V and J are TRBV6-5 and TRBJ2-7, with a tentative D call TRBD2 (5 bases). Germline CDR1 is MNHEY and CDR2 is SVGAGI. The CDR3 has 15 amino acids. Trimming stripped 2 bases from V and 3 bases from J, with 14 bases between. This CDR3 is CASSYLAETGYEQYF. CDR3 sequence (DNA): TGTGCCAGCAGTTACCTAGCAGAAACTGGCTACGAGCAGTACTTC.

The chain couples TRBV20-1 to TRBJ2-2, with D tentatively TRBD2 (6 bases). Deletions cut 6 bases from V and 6 bases from J, with 17 bases between. CDR3 length: 14 amino acids. CDR1 and CDR2 (germline): DFQATT, SNEGSKA (reference sequence). The CDR3 DNA follows: TGCAGTGCAAGGGTGGACCGGGGGTCCGGGGAGCTGTTTTTT. This gives the protein CSARVDRGSGELFF.

With regard to this clonotype: This may be a read error, as it is one base from a much larger clone. The chain recombines TRBV7-9 with TRBJ1-1; 9 nucleotides match TRBD1. The trim removed 2 bases at V and 1 base at J, leaving 8 bases unmatched. This CDR3 is 17 amino acids long. Germline V lookup: CDR1 SEHNR, CDR2 FQNEAQ (reference sequence). CDR3 region: CASSLNRGPRRNTEAFF. The CDR3 nucleotides read TGTGCCAGCAGCTTAAACAGGGGGCCCAGGAGGAACACTGAAGCTTTCTTT.

This clonotype was found many times. The genes are TRBV9 and TRBJ2-3; no definite D call. From germline, CDR1 is SGDLS and CDR2 YYNGEE. CDR3 length: 15 residues. V lost 0 bases and J 2 bases, leaving 10 bases between the germline ends. CDR3 in DNA: TGTGCCAGCAGCGTAGGCAGGTCGTTCACAGATACGCAGTATTTT. It codes for CASSVGRSFTDTQYF.

The gene calls are TRBV29-1 and TRBJ2-1, with D tentatively TRBD1 (6 bases). The CDR3 is 12 residues long. CDR1 is SQVTM and CDR2 is ANQGSEA in the germline V gene. Trimming removed 8 bases at V and 2 bases at J, with 10 bases between. DNA for the CDR3: TGCAGCAGCAGGGGTACCTACAATGAGCAGTTCTTC. The encoded protein is CSSRGTYNEQFF.

This clonotype was found many times. The V and J genes are TRBV20-1 and TRBJ2-2; D is uncertain. CDR1 is DFQATT and CDR2 is SNEGSKA in the germline V gene (reference sequence). V was cut by 1 base and J by 2 bases, with 8 bases left in between. The CDR3 extends over 14 amino acids. The CDR3 region is CSARVFGNTGELFF. The CDR3, as DNA: TGCAGTGCTAGAGTCTTCGGAAACACCGGGGAGCTGTTTTTT.

This clonotype was seen repeatedly, ten times or more. The V and J genes are TRBV28 and TRBJ2-1; 10 bases match TRBD2. Germline values: CDR1 MDHEN, CDR2 SYDVKM. The CDR3 is 17 residues long. The ends lost 4 bases at V and 6 bases at J; junction bases unmatched: 12. DNA of the CDR3: TGTGCCAGCAGTTACATCTCCGGGACTAGCGCTATCAATGAGCAGTTCTTC. It specifies CASSYISGTSAINEQFF.

Remarks on this clonotype: The junction departs from the called germline gene at one end, perhaps through a read error. The chain recombines TRBV11-2 with TRBJ2-2; D is possibly TRBD2 (5 bases). The germline gives CDR1 SGHAT, CDR2 FQNNGV. This CDR3 region has 15 residues. This CDR3 is CASSFRRLNTGDLFF. In DNA form, the CDR3 reads TGTGCCAGCAGCTTCAGACGGTTGAACACCGGGGATCTGTTTTTT.

This clonotype occurred many times. The rearrangement uses TRBV11-2 and TRBJ2-1, with 11 nucleotides matching TRBD2. CDR1 and CDR2 (germline): SGHAT, FQNNGV. V lost 7 bases, J lost 3 bases, and 5 bases stayed unmatched. This CDR3 contains 15 residues. Here the CDR3 reads CASTLTSGSYNEQFF. The CDR3 DNA reads TGTGCCAGCACCCTTACTAGCGGGAGCTACAATGAGCAGTTCTTC. Complete variable domain (other parts from reference TRBV11-2 and TRBJ2-1): EAGVAQSPRYKIIEKRQSVAFWCNPISGHATLYWYQQILGQGPKLLIQFQNNGVVDDSQLPKDRFSAERLKGVDSTLKIQPAKLEDSAVYLCASTLTSGSYNEQFFGPGTRLTVL.

The chain combines TRBV30 with TRBJ2-7; no reliable D call. The V and J ends lost 2 bases and 2 bases respectively, with 7 bases between them. This CDR3 contains 12 residues. Germline loops: CDR1 GTSNPN, CDR2 SVGIG (reference sequence). The CDR3 region has the DNA TGTGCCTGGAGTCCGCAAACCTACGAGCAGTACTTC. Residues: CAWSPQTYEQYF.

This clonotype was detected ten times or more. The chain has TRBV7-3 and TRBJ2-3; TRBD2 agrees at 10 bases. Losses at the gene ends were 2 bases for V and 3 bases for J; bases not matched to a gene: 11. Germline CDR1 SGHTA, CDR2 FQGTGA. The CDR3 sequence is 18 residues long. CDR3 DNA: TGTGCCAGCAGCTTATCCGCTAGCGGGAGTTCGCGGACAGATACGCAGTATTTT. This gives the protein CASSLSASGSSRTDTQYF.

This clonotype came up many times. The CDR3 loop reads CASSPSLDSNYGYTF. DNA for the CDR3: TGTGCCAGCAGCCCATCACTGGACAGTAACTATGGCTACACCTTC. The rearrangement links TRBV28 to TRBJ1-2, with a possible D match to TRBD1 (6 bases). Trimming cost V 6 bases and J 1 base, with 15 bases left between them. CDR3 size: 15 residues. Per the germline V gene, CDR1 is MDHEN and CDR2 is SYDVKM.

A few counts support this clonotype. V gene TRBV30 combines with J gene TRBJ2-2; D is undetermined. Germline loops: CDR1 GTSNPN, CDR2 SVGIG (reference sequence). The ends were cut back, 3 bases at V and 7 bases at J, with 15 bases in the middle. The CDR3 sequence is 14 residues long. CDR3 sequence: CAWRKWSSGGELFF. The CDR3 coding sequence is TGTGCCTGGAGAAAATGGAGCTCGGGCGGGGAGCTGTTTTTT. Based on the CDR3 plus reference TRBV30 and TRBJ2-2, the full variable domain is SQTIHQWPATLVQPVGSPLSLECTVEGTSNPNLYWYRQAAGRGLQLLFYSVGIGQISSEVPQNLSASRPQDRQFILSSKKLLLSDSGFYLCAWRKWSSGGELFFGEGSRLTVL.

The V and J genes are TRBV6-6 and TRBJ2-7; 15 nucleotides match TRBD2. CDR3 length: 17 amino acids. Germline V gives CDR1 MNHNY, CDR2 SVGAGI (reference sequence). V was pared by 2 bases and J by 7 bases, with 9 bases of the junction left unmatched. The CDR3 region is CASSYDSGGLAGGEQYF. Here the CDR3 DNA reads TGTGCCAGCAGTTACGATTCCGGTGGACTAGCGGGAGGGGAGCAGTACTTC.